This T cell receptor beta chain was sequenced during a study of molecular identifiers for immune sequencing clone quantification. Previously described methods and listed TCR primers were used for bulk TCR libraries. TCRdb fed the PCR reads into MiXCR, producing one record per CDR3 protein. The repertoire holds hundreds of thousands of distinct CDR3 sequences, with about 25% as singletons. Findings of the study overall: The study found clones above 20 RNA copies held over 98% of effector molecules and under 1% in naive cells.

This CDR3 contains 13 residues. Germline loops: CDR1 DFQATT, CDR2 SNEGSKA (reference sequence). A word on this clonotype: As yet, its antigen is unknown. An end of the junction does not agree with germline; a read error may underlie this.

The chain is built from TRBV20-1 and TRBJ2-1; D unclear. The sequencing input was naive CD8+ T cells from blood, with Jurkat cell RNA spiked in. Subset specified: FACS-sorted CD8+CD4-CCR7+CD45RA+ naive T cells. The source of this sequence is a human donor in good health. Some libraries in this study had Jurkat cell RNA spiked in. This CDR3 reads CSARDSGYNGQFF. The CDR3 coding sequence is TGCAGTGCTAGAGATTCGGGTTACAATGGGCAGTTCTTC.